This T cell receptor (beta chain) was recovered during a study of chemoradiotherapy in HPV16-positive cancers. Germline-derived CDR1 and CDR2 are MGHRA and YSYEKL. This CDR3 is 17 amino acids long. J lost 6 bases, V lost 1 base, and 7 bases had no gene match. This table comes from immunoSEQ multiplex PCR, and its TCRdb copy is limited to in-frame clones, with some not included. Here the sample spans about 36,000 clones, 92% being singletons. Whole-study results and caveats: Non-HPV-specific T cells did not expand in tumors during treatment, whereas candidate HPV-specific clones and E7-related motifs did. Better recurrence-free survival went with HPV-responsive T-cell expansion in HPV16-positive patients.

As concerns this clone: Its antigen remains unknown.

Sequencing used blood, obtained from a patient who underwent chemoradiotherapy. This sequence originates from a human donor with HPV-associated anogenital cancer. V gene TRBV4-1 combines with J gene TRBJ2-1; TRBD2 matches at 12 bases. In DNA form, the CDR3 reads TGCGCCAGCAGCCAAGCTTCCCTAGCGGGGGGGCGCAATGAGCAGTTCTTC. It specifies CASSQASLAGGRNEQFF.